The 9 T cell receptor beta chains below were found in one sample sequenced in a study of cytomegalovirus exposure and HLA in healthy donors. Primers included in the PCR were 60 Vbeta and 13 Jbeta primers. Clones were sequenced by immunoSEQ multiplex PCR, and TCRdb holds only the in-frame ones, with some missing. The repertoire has about 110,000 clones, 74% of them found once; the top ten carry about 2.5%. Sequencing was performed on PBMCs. The receptor set was obtained from a man in his fifties or sixties in good health and CMV-seropositive.

The chain is built from TRBV5-1 and TRBJ2-1, with a weak D call TRBD1 (6 bases). The germline V gene has CDR1 SGHRS and CDR2 YFSETQ. This CDR3 has 13 amino acids. V dropped 2 bases and J dropped 10 bases, with 13 bases sitting between them. The CDR3 is CASSLYRVREQFF. CDR3 nucleotides: TGCGCCAGCAGCTTATACAGGGTTAGGGAGCAGTTCTTC.

This chain uses TRBV25-1 with TRBJ2-5, with 9 bases identical to TRBD1. CDR1 and CDR2 from the germline V gene are MGHDK and SYGVNS. Unmatched junction bases numbered 16, after V lost 6 bases and J lost 5 bases. This CDR3 comprises 17 residues. In DNA form, the CDR3 reads TGTGCCAGCAGCCAGACCGAGGGGGGACAGGGATGGGAGACCCAGTACTTC. Protein product: CASSQTEGGQGWETQYF.

The DNA of the CDR3 is TGCGCCAGCAGCTTGTACCCCCCGGGACAGGGCAGCACAGATACGCAGTATTTT. Residues: CASSLYPPGQGSTDTQYF. V is TRBV5-1 and J is TRBJ2-3, with 9 bases matching TRBD1. Trimming removed 1 base from V and 0 bases from J; junction bases left unmatched: 9. Germline loops: CDR1 SGHRS, CDR2 YFSETQ. There are 18 residues in the CDR3.

The chain combines TRBV11-1 with TRBJ2-7; 8 nucleotides match TRBD1. Germline CDR1 reads SGHAT; CDR2 reads FQDESV (reference sequence). The J segment lost 5 bases and the V segment lost 5 bases, leaving 5 bases of the junction unmatched. The CDR3 length is 13 residues. CDR3 nucleotide sequence: TGTGCCAGCAGCCAACAGGGGGATAACGAGCAGTACTTC. Translating gives CASSQQGDNEQYF.

The rearrangement joins TRBV5-1 to TRBJ2-7; D is possibly TRBD2 (6 bases). Germline lookup yields CDR1 SGHRS and CDR2 YFSETQ. The V end lost 1 base, the J end lost 3 bases, and 14 bases lay between the germline ends. The CDR3 sequence is 15 residues long. This CDR3 is CASSLSSGSVYEQYF. The CDR3 DNA is TGCGCCAGCAGCTTGTCCAGCGGGTCAGTCTACGAGCAGTACTTC.

The sample holds a few counts of this clone. J is TRBJ2-1 and V is TRBV5-1; D uncertain. Germline CDR1 SGHRS, CDR2 YFSETQ. The CDR3 loop spans 18 amino acids. V was shortened by 0 bases and J by 4 bases, with 20 bases between the two germline ends. CDR3 coding DNA: TGCGCCAGCAGCTTGGATGTCTTATCCCAGATTTCTTACAATGAGCAGTTCTTC. Translated: CASSLDVLSQISYNEQFF.

The chain recombines TRBV6-6 with TRBJ2-3; tentative D call: TRBD2 (6 bases). V lost 8 bases and J 8 bases, leaving 17 bases between the germline ends. Germline CDR1 MNHNY, CDR2 SVGAGI (reference sequence). This CDR3 region has 13 residues. The CDR3 protein is CASAQGLGGTQYF. CDR3 DNA: TGTGCCAGCGCCCAGGGACTTGGAGGTACGCAGTATTTT.

In the case of this clone: The identical CDR3 is also encoded by other nucleotide sequences in the sample. This sequence joins TRBV6-5 and TRBJ2-5; the D gene is possibly TRBD1 (6 bases). The CDR3 is 13 residues long. CDR1 and CDR2 (germline): MNHEY, SVGAGI. V gave up 2 bases and J gave up 5 bases, with 9 bases separating them. The CDR3 sequence: CASSYLRGETQYF. The CDR3 nucleotides are TGTGCCAGCAGTTACCTGAGGGGGGAGACCCAGTACTTC.

The V gene is TRBV2, the J gene TRBJ2-1; 9 nucleotides line up with TRBD2. V shed 4 bases, J shed 3 bases, and the junction held 4 bases outside the gene matches. CDR3 length: 15 residues. Germline loops: CDR1 SNHLY, CDR2 FYNNEI. The CDR3 coding sequence is TGTGCCAGCAGTGGAGATAGCGGGAGCTACAATGAGCAGTTCTTC. Amino acids: CASSGDSGSYNEQFF.